These 4 T cell receptor beta chains came from one sample sequenced in a study of control samples from healthy donors and cancer patients. Some clones are missing from TCRdb's copy, which holds only in-frame ones; the method was immunoSEQ multiplex PCR. The sample yields roughly 39,000 clones, around nine tenths seen once. Sequenced sample: blood. These receptors all stem from a woman between 50 and 59 years old in good health.

This chain joins TRBV18 and TRBJ1-1; tentative D call: TRBD1 (5 bases). The length of the CDR3 is 15 residues. CDR1 and CDR2 from the germline V gene are KGHSH and LQKENI. Trimming removed 0 bases at V and 6 bases at J, with 14 bases between. The CDR3 nucleotides read TGTGCCAGCTCACCACCGAGCCGGCCGGGGGCTGAAGCTTTCTTT. It codes for CASSPPSRPGAEAFF.

In DNA, the CDR3 is TGTGCCAGCAGCCTCTTTTCGGGACAGGGGGCGCGTGCCTATGGCTACACCTTC. This encodes CASSLFSGQGARAYGYTF. The chain has TRBV5-8 and TRBJ1-2; 12 bases are a match to TRBD1. The germline gives CDR1 SGHTS, CDR2 YDEGEE. CDR3 length: 18 residues. The ends lost 4 bases at V and 4 bases at J; junction bases unmatched: 14. Combining the CDR3 with reference TRBV5-8 and TRBJ1-2 gives the whole variable domain EAGVTQSPTHLIKTRGQQATLRCSPISGHTSVYWYQQALGLGLQFLLWYDEGEERNRGNFPPRFSGRQFPNYSSELNVNALELEDSALYLCASSLFSGQGARAYGYTFGSGTRLTVV.

The genes are TRBV7-2 and TRBJ1-2; a weak D match, TRBD1 (5 bases). CDR3 length equals 13 residues. Trimming removed 6 bases from V and 2 bases from J, with 10 bases in between. Germline V gives CDR1 SGHTA, CDR2 FQGNSA. CDR3 residues: CASRGDTNYGYTF. CDR3 bases: TGTGCCAGCAGAGGGGATACCAACTATGGCTACACCTTC.

The chain is built from TRBV27 and TRBJ1-5, with 7 positions matching TRBD1. This CDR3 region has 15 residues. Germline-derived CDR1 and CDR2 are MNHEY and SMNVEV (reference sequence). Trimming removed 2 bases from V and 4 bases from J; junction bases left unmatched: 5. The CDR3 bases are TGTGCCAGCAGTTTACGGACAGGTTTTAATCAGCCCCAGCATTTT. Its protein product is CASSLRTGFNQPQHF.